The next 25 T cell receptor beta chains were all read from a single sample in a study of blood T cells in healthy people across ages. For the second PCR, which ran for roughly 7 to 11 cycles, a sample-barcoded 5' primer and a J-beta primer mix were used. Each CDR3 protein is one row after TCRdb ran MiXCR on the 5' RACE reads. This sample has about 570,000 distinct CDR3 sequences, with 25% to 30% found just once. Sequenced: blood. These receptors were obtained from a woman between 65 and 79 years old in good health.

V and J are TRBV10-3 and TRBJ1-6; the match to TRBD1 covers 7 bases. Unmatched junction bases numbered 3, after V lost 3 bases and J lost 7 bases. CDR3 length: 14 amino acids. Germline V gene lookup returns CDR1 ENHRY and CDR2 SYGVKD. The DNA of the CDR3 is TGTGCCATCAGTGACAGGGGGGTAAATTCACCCCTCCACTTT. This sequence encodes CAISDRGVNSPLHF.

Remarks on this clonotype: An end of the junction differs from the germline gene, which may be a read error. The chain carries TRBV12-3 or TRBV12-4 and TRBJ2-7; D remains unclear. The CDR3 is 13 residues long. The CDR3 sequence is CASSPYQTYGQYF. The CDR3 nucleotides read TGTGCCAGCAGTCCTTACCAGACCTACGGGCAGTACTTC.

As regards this clonotype: At one end, the junction sequence differs from germline, possibly due to a read error. V gene TRBV9 combines with J gene TRBJ2-6, with 7 bases lining up with TRBD1. Germline V lookup: CDR1 SGDLS, CDR2 YYNGEE. The CDR3 has 16 residues. The CDR3 region is CGSTPGQSSGANVLTF. CDR3 in DNA: TGTGGCAGCACCCCGGGACAGAGCTCTGGGGCCAACGTCCTGACTTTC.

This clonotype showed up just a few times. One end of the junction does not line up with germline, which may come from a read error. The rearrangement links TRBV14 to TRBJ2-7; 10 positions match TRBD2. Germline CDR1 and CDR2: SGHDN and FVKESK. The CDR3 consists of 13 residues. DNA of the CDR3: TGTGCCAGCAGCCAAAGCCTAGCGGGGGTTCTGTGCTTC. Amino acid sequence: CASSQSLAGVLCF.

This clonotype came up a few times. This chain links TRBV29-1 with TRBJ2-5; D not resolved. V dropped 4 bases and J dropped 3 bases, with 24 bases sitting between them. CDR1 is SQVTM and CDR2 is ANQGSEA in the germline V gene. The CDR3 contains 17 residues. The CDR3 is CSVVTRIHYGKEETQYF. DNA of the CDR3: TGCAGCGTTGTGACCCGGATACATTACGGAAAGGAAGAGACCCAGTACTTC. The whole variable domain, remainder taken from reference TRBV29-1 and TRBJ2-5, is SAVISQKPSRDICQRGTSLTIQCQVDSQVTMMFWYRQQPGQSLTLIATANQGSEATYESGFVIDKFPISRPNLTFSTLTVSNMSPEDSSIYLCSVVTRIHYGKEETQYFGPGTRLLVL.

V gene TRBV20-1 combines with J gene TRBJ2-3; D remains ambiguous. CDR1 and CDR2 from the germline V gene are DFQATT and SNEGSKA (reference sequence). V shed 3 bases and J shed 2 bases, with 18 bases lying between them. The CDR3 loop spans 16 amino acids. This CDR3 reads CSASFMELHTTDTQYF. In DNA form, the CDR3 reads TGCAGTGCTAGTTTCATGGAGTTACACACCACAGATACGCAGTATTTT.

This clonotype was found a few times. A junction boundary mismatches the germline segment, possibly from a read error. This rearrangement joins TRBV7-2 to TRBJ1-1; the D gene is possibly TRBD1 (5 bases). Germline CDR1 SGHTA, CDR2 FQGNSA. The CDR3 covers 15 residues. The DNA of the CDR3 is TGTGCCAGCAGACGGGGGGGGATCAAGAACGCTGAAGCTTTCTTT. Translating gives CASRRGGIKNAEAFF.

The rearrangement links TRBV5-1 to TRBJ2-7; maybe TRBD2 (5 bases). Looked up from germline, CDR1 is SGHRS and CDR2 is YFSETQ. The CDR3 has 13 amino acids. V lost 1 base to trimming and J lost 7 bases, with 12 bases between them. CDR3 sequence: CASSLLPGGEQYF. The CDR3 coding sequence is TGCGCCAGCAGCTTGTTACCCGGCGGGGAGCAGTACTTC.

This clonotype was seen a few times. The chain employs TRBV12-5 and TRBJ2-3; D remains ambiguous. Germline V gene data show CDR1 as LGHNT and CDR2 as FRNRAP. V lost 0 bases to trimming and J lost 2 bases, with 6 bases between them. The CDR3 runs 14 residues. As DNA, the CDR3 is TGTGCTAGTGGTTTGGTACCGTCCACAGATACGCAGTATTTT. It yields the protein CASGLVPSTDTQYF.

This clonotype has more than one count but fewer than ten. This chain links TRBV5-1 with TRBJ2-1, with D possibly called TRBD1 or TRBD2 (5 bases each). Trimming took off 5 bases at V and 3 bases at J, with 12 bases between the two ends. The CDR3 sequence is 14 residues long. Looked up from germline, CDR1 is SGHRS and CDR2 is YFSETQ. CDR3 sequence (DNA): TGCGCCAGCAGATGGGACGAATACTACAATGAGCAGTTCTTC. This translates into CASRWDEYYNEQFF.

This clonotype was counted only a few times. V usage is TRBV6-5 and J usage is TRBJ2-3; D possibly corresponds to TRBD1 (6 bases). The CDR3 loop spans 15 amino acids. Germline values: CDR1 MNHEY, CDR2 SVGAGI. Trimming removed 5 bases at V and 5 bases at J, with 17 bases between. The CDR3 sequence: CASSRQGNTQDTQYF. Here the CDR3 DNA reads TGTGCCAGCAGTCGGCAGGGGAACACGCAAGATACGCAGTATTTT.

This chain connects TRBV6-2 or TRBV6-3 to TRBJ2-7; D is ambiguous. Deletions cut 4 bases from V and 0 bases from J, with 13 bases between. Germline CDR1 MNHEY, CDR2 SVGEGT. The CDR3 length is 15 residues. CDR3 sequence (DNA): TGTGCCAGCAGTTCCTTCCGGGCCAGCTCCTACGAGCAGTACTTC. Translating gives CASSSFRASSYEQYF.

This chain joins TRBV7-9 and TRBJ1-5, with D perhaps TRBD1 (5 bases). V lost 5 bases to trimming and J lost 3 bases, with 14 bases between them. CDR1 SEHNR and CDR2 FQNEAQ come from the germline V gene (reference sequence). The CDR3 has 15 residues. The CDR3 bases are TGTGCCAGCAGCCTAGAGGCAGGGTACAATCAGCCCCAGCATTTT. Translating gives CASSLEAGYNQPQHF.

This clonotype came up a few times. The chain carries TRBV5-6 and TRBJ1-4; D might be TRBD1 (6 bases). V was trimmed by 1 base and J by 9 bases, leaving 13 bases between them. The length of the CDR3 is 14 residues. Germline V gene lookup returns CDR1 SGHDT and CDR2 YYEEEE. The CDR3 region has the DNA TGTGCCAGCAGCTTGTTGGGGGCCAAGCAAAAACTGTTTTTT. This translates into CASSLLGAKQKLFF.

Only a few counts were recorded for this clonotype. The CDR3 region has the DNA TGTGCCAGCAGTGAATCGGGACGGAGCTCCTACGAGCAGTACTTC. It is translated as CASSESGRSSYEQYF. J is TRBJ2-7 and V is TRBV25-1; TRBD1 or TRBD2 may be the D gene (5 bases each). CDR3 length: 15 amino acids. Trimming took 1 base from V and 0 from J, leaving 10 bases between them. The germline CDR1 and CDR2 sequences are MGHDK and SYGVNS.

The chain couples TRBV7-2 to TRBJ2-7, with TRBD1 matching over 9 bases. Looked up from germline, CDR1 is SGHTA and CDR2 is FQGNSA. J lost 5 bases, V lost 3 bases, and 8 bases had no gene match. CDR3 size: 15 residues. CDR3: CASSLRGQGNNEQYF. CDR3 nucleotide sequence: TGTGCCAGCAGCTTGAGGGGACAGGGAAACAACGAGCAGTACTTC. The full variable domain, completed using reference TRBV7-2 and TRBJ2-7, is GAGVSQSPSNKVTEKGKDVELRCDPISGHTALYWYRQSLGQGLEFLIYFQGNSAPDKSGLPSDRFSAERTGGSVSTLTIQRTQQEDSAVYLCASSLRGQGNNEQYFGPGTRLTVT.

Only a few counts were recorded for this clonotype. This CDR3 is CASSRIQGKTEKLFF. As DNA, the CDR3 is TGTGCCAGCAGCCGCATACAGGGGAAGACTGAAAAACTGTTTTTT. V and J are TRBV14 and TRBJ1-4, with TRBD1 matching 7 bases. Losses at the gene ends were 4 bases for V and 7 bases for J; bases not matched to a gene: 9. The CDR3 spans 15 residues. The germline V gene has CDR1 SGHDN and CDR2 FVKESK.

The V gene is TRBV7-2, the J gene TRBJ2-5, with TRBD1 as a possible D gene (5 bases). The CDR3 is 15 amino acids. V was pared by 2 bases and J by 2 bases, with 12 bases between. Germline CDR1 is SGHTA and CDR2 is FQGNSA. The CDR3 region is CASSLYQGRQETQYF. Written as DNA, the CDR3 is TGTGCCAGCAGCTTATATCAGGGTAGACAAGAGACCCAGTACTTC.

This clonotype was seen at least ten times. The chain has TRBV4-1 and TRBJ1-3; maybe TRBD1 (6 bases). Trimming took 5 bases from V and 4 from J, leaving 9 bases between them. The CDR3 extends over 13 amino acids. Per germline, CDR1 MGHRA and CDR2 YSYEKL. CDR3 DNA: TGCGCCAGCAGCTCCGGGGGCGGAAACACCATATATTTT. It specifies CASSSGGGNTIYF.

The sample holds a few counts of this clonotype. V usage is TRBV27 and J usage is TRBJ1-5, with D uncertain. Trimming removed 3 bases from V and 7 bases from J, with 10 bases in between. CDR1 and CDR2 from the germline V gene are MNHEY and SMNVEV (reference sequence). This CDR3 is built from 13 residues. The CDR3 region is CASSFGYGQPQHF. The CDR3 DNA is TGTGCCAGCAGTTTTGGGTATGGGCAGCCCCAGCATTTT.

The V call is TRBV5-1, the J call TRBJ2-5; weak D call: TRBD1 (6 bases). Trimming removed 3 bases from V and 11 bases from J, with 20 bases in between. CDR1 is SGHRS, CDR2 YFSETQ, per germline. This CDR3 is built from 14 residues. CDR3 residues: CASSSDRPLGEQYF. The CDR3 DNA reads as TGCGCCAGCAGCTCAGACAGGCCGTTGGGGGAGCAGTACTTC.

DNA of the CDR3: TGTGCCAGCAGCTTGGGTAGCGGGGGTGTCTATGAGCAGTTCTTC. Translating it yields CASSLGSGGVYEQFF. This rearrangement joins TRBV7-9 to TRBJ2-1, with 9 bases aligning to TRBD2. The CDR3 is 15 residues long. V lost 3 bases, J lost 8 bases, and 8 bases stayed unmatched. In germline, CDR1 is SEHNR, CDR2 FQNEAQ (reference sequence).

The J gene is TRBJ2-4, the V gene TRBV9; possible D gene TRBD1, 5 bases. This CDR3 is built from 14 residues. CDR1 and CDR2 from the germline V gene are SGDLS and YYNGEE. V was trimmed by 0 bases and J by 9 bases, leaving 13 bases between them. The CDR3 loop is CASSVEAGQGIQYF. The DNA of the CDR3 is TGTGCCAGCAGCGTAGAGGCCGGGCAGGGCATTCAGTACTTC.

This clonotype was observed a handful of times. The junction departs from germline at one end; a sequencing error may be responsible. The gene calls are TRBV29-1 and TRBJ1-1, with 8 bases that match TRBD1. In germline, CDR1 is SQVTM, CDR2 ANQGSEA. This CDR3 is built from 13 residues. CDR3 sequence reads: CSGRDRMNAEAFF. CDR3 sequence (DNA): TGCAGCGGCCGGGACAGGATGAACGCTGAAGCTTTCTTT.

V is TRBV30 and J is TRBJ2-1; a weak D match, TRBD2 (5 bases). The CDR3 loop spans 13 amino acids. V lost 8 bases, J lost 4 bases, and 15 bases lay in between. Per germline, CDR1 GTSNPN and CDR2 SVGIG (reference sequence). The CDR3, as DNA: TGTGCCCGGCTGGCGGGCCAATACAATGAGCAGTTCTTC. This gives the protein CARLAGQYNEQFF.